These 29 T cell receptor beta chains were all obtained from the same sample, sequenced in a study of cytomegalovirus exposure and HLA in healthy donors. A multiplex PCR was run with 60 Vbeta primers and 13 Jbeta primers. Clones were read by immunoSEQ multiplex PCR, and TCRdb kept only the in-frame ones, dropping some. The sample records under 130,000 clones, about 13% being singletons. The sample consisted of PBMCs. The source of these receptors is a middle-aged man in good health and CMV-seropositive.

The chain links TRBV4-3 to TRBJ2-7; D gene ambiguous. Trimming pared 4 bases from V and 0 bases from J, leaving 10 bases between. The germline gives CDR1 LGHNA, CDR2 YSLEER. The CDR3 sequence is 14 residues long. DNA for the CDR3: TGCGCCAGCAGCCGTGACTTTACCTCCTACGAGCAGTACTTC. It codes for CASSRDFTSYEQYF.

The chain carries TRBV7-2 and TRBJ2-7, with TRBD1 as a possible D gene (5 bases). The germline V and J ends were trimmed by 4 bases and 3 bases, with 10 bases remaining between them. CDR1 is SGHTA and CDR2 is FQGNSA in the germline V gene. The CDR3 totals 13 residues. This CDR3 reads CASSSFTGYEQYF. Written as DNA, the CDR3 is TGTGCCAGCAGCTCGTTTACAGGCTACGAGCAGTACTTC. Combining the CDR3 with reference TRBV7-2 and TRBJ2-7 gives the whole variable domain GAGVSQSPSNKVTEKGKDVELRCDPISGHTALYWYRQSLGQGLEFLIYFQGNSAPDKSGLPSDRFSAERTGGSVSTLTIQRTQQEDSAVYLCASSSFTGYEQYFGPGTRLTVT.

This clone was observed a few times. The chain uses TRBV6-6 and TRBJ2-5; D may be TRBD1 (6 bases). The germline gives CDR1 MNHNY, CDR2 SVGAGI (reference sequence). The CDR3 sequence is 16 residues long. Deletions cut 0 bases from V and 0 bases from J, with 11 bases between. The CDR3 loop reads CASSYSGAGYQETQYF. For the CDR3, the DNA is TGTGCCAGCAGTTACTCGGGGGCTGGGTACCAAGAGACCCAGTACTTC.

This clone occurred a few times. The gene calls are TRBV29-1 and TRBJ2-3; D uncertain. Per the germline V gene, CDR1 is SQVTM and CDR2 is ANQGSEA. The CDR3 has 11 residues. V was shortened by 2 bases and J by 6 bases, with 6 bases between the two germline ends. CDR3: CSVERRDTQYF. CDR3 bases: TGCAGCGTTGAAAGGCGGGATACGCAGTATTTT.

This clone was recorded a few times. This chain links TRBV29-1 with TRBJ2-2; TRBD1 matches at 8 bases. Germline V gene lookup returns CDR1 SQVTM and CDR2 ANQGSEA. The CDR3 length is 15 residues. With V trimmed by 2 bases and J by 7 bases, 9 bases remained unmatched. CDR3: CSVESGQGTGGELFF. The DNA for the CDR3 is TGCAGCGTTGAAAGCGGACAGGGTACGGGCGGGGAGCTGTTTTTT.

The chain has TRBV5-1 and TRBJ2-7; TRBD2 matches at 10 bases. V was pared by 0 bases and J by 0 bases, with 3 bases of the junction left unmatched. The CDR3 contains 16 residues. Germline values: CDR1 SGHRS, CDR2 YFSETQ. Here the CDR3 reads CASSLGPSGSSYEQYF. The CDR3 DNA reads as TGCGCCAGCAGCTTGGGGCCTAGCGGGAGCTCCTACGAGCAGTACTTC.

This sequence joins TRBV4-1 and TRBJ1-2; the match to TRBD1 covers 8 bases. CDR3 length: 18 residues. Germline V CDR1 and CDR2: MGHRA, YSYEKL. V lost 4 bases to trimming and J lost 0 bases; unmatched junction nucleotides: 13. The CDR3 here is CASSPEAGQGAANYGYTF. CDR3 coding DNA: TGCGCCAGCAGCCCTGAGGCAGGGCAGGGGGCAGCTAACTATGGCTACACCTTC.

This clone has only a few counts. This chain joins TRBV28 and TRBJ2-1, with D possibly being TRBD2 (5 bases). CDR3 size: 16 residues. V gave up 6 bases and J gave up 4 bases, with 19 bases separating them. Germline V gives CDR1 MDHEN, CDR2 SYDVKM. CDR3 sequence reads: CASRPVGARRYNEQFF. The CDR3 coding sequence is TGTGCCAGCAGACCTGTGGGTGCCAGGAGGTACAATGAGCAGTTCTTC. Based on the CDR3 plus reference TRBV28 and TRBJ2-1, the full variable domain is DVKVTQSSRYLVKRTGEKVFLECVQDMDHENMFWYRQDPGLGLRLIYFSYDVKMKEKGDIPEGYSVSREKKERFSLILESASTNQTSMYLCASRPVGARRYNEQFFGPGTRLTVL.

This chain links TRBV6-6 with TRBJ1-4; D possibly corresponds to TRBD1 (5 bases). The CDR3 runs 14 residues. The V gene's germline CDR1 is MNHNY and CDR2 SVGAGI (reference sequence). V gave up 7 bases and J gave up 7 bases, with 16 bases separating them. CDR3 protein: CASITGGVGEKLFF. As DNA, the CDR3 is TGTGCCAGCATCACGGGAGGGGTCGGTGAAAAACTGTTTTTT.

This clone was seen a few times. V gene TRBV27 combines with J gene TRBJ2-7; 16 positions agree with TRBD2. Germline assignment: CDR1 MNHEY and CDR2 SMNVEV (reference sequence). Losses at the gene ends were 4 bases for V and 6 bases for J; bases not matched to a gene: 3. The CDR3 is 15 amino acids. The DNA for the CDR3 is TGTGCCAGCAGTTCCGGGACTAGCGGGAGGGGCGAGCAGTACTTC. Its translation is CASSSGTSGRGEQYF.

This clone was counted between two and nine times. The chain recombines TRBV5-1 with TRBJ2-5; 8 nucleotides match TRBD1. The ends lost 4 bases at V and 2 bases at J; junction bases unmatched: 7. The germline V gene encodes CDR1 SGHRS and CDR2 YFSETQ. The length of the CDR3 is 15 residues. CDR3 loop: CASSNTGGPQETQYF. As DNA, the CDR3 is TGCGCCAGCAGCAATACAGGGGGACCTCAAGAGACCCAGTACTTC.

The gene calls are TRBV5-1 and TRBJ1-5; D unclear. The germline V gene has CDR1 SGHRS and CDR2 YFSETQ. V was trimmed by 5 bases and J by 0 bases, leaving 12 bases between them. The CDR3 contains 15 residues. The CDR3 protein is CASRLSDTSNQPQHF. CDR3 coding DNA: TGCGCCAGCAGGCTGTCCGACACTAGCAATCAGCCCCAGCATTTT.

The chain combines TRBV6-6 with TRBJ2-3; 10 nucleotides agree with TRBD2. Trimming removed 3 bases from V and 2 bases from J; junction bases left unmatched: 5. The CDR3 loop spans 16 amino acids. The germline V gene encodes CDR1 MNHNY and CDR2 SVGAGI (reference sequence). CDR3 sequence: CASSYRTSGYTDTQYF. The CDR3 DNA is TGTGCCAGCAGTTATCGGACTAGCGGTTACACAGATACGCAGTATTTT.

Turning to this clone: Other DNA sequences from this sample encode an identical CDR3 as well. Here the CDR3 reads CSVLAGVNEKLFF. The DNA for the CDR3 is TGCAGCGTGTTAGCGGGCGTTAATGAAAAACTGTTTTTT. This chain connects TRBV29-1 to TRBJ1-4; D not resolved. CDR3 size: 13 residues. Trimming removed 6 bases from V and 4 bases from J, with 12 bases in between. Germline CDR1 reads SQVTM; CDR2 reads ANQGSEA. Together with reference TRBV29-1 and TRBJ1-4, the CDR3 gives the full variable domain: SAVISQKPSRDICQRGTSLTIQCQVDSQVTMMFWYRQQPGQSLTLIATANQGSEATYESGFVIDKFPISRPNLTFSTLTVSNMSPEDSSIYLCSVLAGVNEKLFFGSGTQLSVL.

This clone was seen more than once but under ten times. This CDR3 is CASSVFGKATDTQYF. The CDR3 DNA is TGTGCCAGCAGCGTCTTCGGGAAAGCAACAGATACGCAGTATTTT. The rearrangement uses TRBV9 and TRBJ2-3; tentatively, D is TRBD2 (5 bases). The V and J ends lost 2 bases and 3 bases respectively, with 13 bases between them. The CDR3 consists of 15 residues. Looked up from germline, CDR1 is SGDLS and CDR2 is YYNGEE.

This clone was observed a few times. The chain employs TRBV6-6 and TRBJ1-3, with 12 bases matching TRBD1. CDR3 length: 16 amino acids. CDR1 and CDR2 (germline): MNHNY, SVGAGI (reference sequence). The J segment lost 3 bases and the V segment lost 1 base, leaving 1 base of the junction unmatched. CDR3 sequence reads: CASSYWDRGRGNTIYF. As DNA, the CDR3 is TGTGCCAGCAGTTACTGGGACAGGGGGCGTGGAAACACCATATATTTT.

This clone turned up a few times. The chain links TRBV5-6 to TRBJ2-1, with D unresolved. Trimming removed 1 base at V and 6 bases at J, with 11 bases between. Germline-derived CDR1 and CDR2 are SGHDT and YYEEEE. The CDR3 consists of 14 residues. CDR3 sequence reads: CASSLSGPVNEQFF. The CDR3 nucleotides are TGTGCCAGCAGCTTGAGTGGGCCCGTCAATGAGCAGTTCTTC. Together with reference TRBV5-6 and TRBJ2-1, the CDR3 gives the full variable domain: DAGVTQSPTHLIKTRGQQVTLRCSPKSGHDTVSWYQQALGQGPQFIFQYYEEEERQRGNFPDRFSGHQFPNYSSELNVNALLLGDSALYLCASSLSGPVNEQFFGPGTRLTVL.

The chain carries TRBV7-9 and TRBJ2-1; D not certain. The CDR3 is 11 amino acids. The V gene lost 5 bases and the J gene lost 8 bases, with 7 bases spanning the gap. Germline V lookup: CDR1 SEHNR, CDR2 FQNEAQ (reference sequence). The DNA of the CDR3 is TGTGCCAGCAGCCTCCTGTATGAGCAGTTCTTC. Protein: CASSLLYEQFF.

The V call is TRBV5-4, the J call TRBJ2-1, with 10 positions matching TRBD2. Trimming removed 5 bases from V and 4 bases from J; junction bases left unmatched: 9. This CDR3 is 16 amino acids long. The germline V gene encodes CDR1 SGHNT and CDR2 YYREEE (reference sequence). As DNA, the CDR3 is TGTGCCAGCAGGGGAGGGTCTAGCGGGAGTTACAATGAGCAGTTCTTC. It specifies CASRGGSSGSYNEQFF.

This rearrangement joins TRBV12-2 to TRBJ2-1; the table calls TRBD2, which could not be checked here. TRBV12-2 is assigned pseudogene status. CDR3 size: 18 residues. CDR3 loop: CASRLPRTSGYCMDEQFF. The CDR3, as DNA: TGTGCAAGTCGCTTACCCCGGACTAGCGGGTACTGTATGGATGAGCAGTTCTTC.

This clone was observed a few times. The gene calls are TRBV7-9 and TRBJ2-3; perhaps TRBD2 as D (6 bases). Per germline, CDR1 SEHNR and CDR2 FQNEAQ (reference sequence). The CDR3 is made up of 15 amino acids. V lost 2 bases, J lost 6 bases, and 15 bases lay in between. The CDR3 protein is CASSLTGAMWDTQYF. The DNA for the CDR3 is TGTGCCAGCAGCTTAACGGGAGCGATGTGGGATACGCAGTATTTT.

This clone turned up a few times. The chain carries TRBV7-9 and TRBJ2-2; D is undetermined. Germline assignment: CDR1 SEHNR and CDR2 FQNEAQ (reference sequence). The CDR3 extends over 14 amino acids. V was trimmed by 1 base and J by 4 bases, leaving 7 bases between them. The CDR3 loop reads CASSLGYGTGELFF. CDR3 DNA: TGTGCCAGCAGCTTAGGTTACGGCACCGGGGAGCTGTTTTTT.

The rearrangement links TRBV7-2 to TRBJ2-6; 8 nucleotides match TRBD1. This CDR3 has 16 residues. Per germline, CDR1 SGHTA and CDR2 FQGNSA. V was pared by 4 bases and J by 0 bases, with 2 bases of the junction left unmatched. The CDR3, as DNA: TGTGCCAGCAGCTCCACAGGGGGCTCTGGGGCCAACGTCCTGACTTTC. This sequence encodes CASSSTGGSGANVLTF.

This sequence joins TRBV14 and TRBJ2-3; no clear D. Trimming pared 7 bases from V and 5 bases from J, leaving 13 bases between. The CDR3 loop spans 13 amino acids. Germline CDR1 SGHDN, CDR2 FVKESK. CDR3 protein: CASTGTVVDTQYF. The CDR3 nucleotides read TGTGCCAGCACCGGTACGGTGGTAGATACGCAGTATTTT.

This clone was observed a few times. The J gene is TRBJ1-5, the V gene TRBV12-5; tentative D call: TRBD1 (6 bases). The CDR3 is 15 amino acids. Germline V CDR1 and CDR2: LGHNT, FRNRAP. V gave up 6 bases and J gave up 2 bases, with 14 bases separating them. This CDR3 reads CASGPAGVGNQPQHF. As DNA, the CDR3 is TGTGCTAGTGGACCCGCAGGGGTCGGCAATCAGCCCCAGCATTTT.

This clone has a handful of counts. This chain connects TRBV5-1 to TRBJ2-7; TRBD2 matches at 11 bases. In germline, CDR1 is SGHRS, CDR2 YFSETQ. There are 16 residues in the CDR3. The ends lost 4 bases at V and 5 bases at J; junction bases unmatched: 11. CDR3 amino acids: CASSPWGLADLDEQYF. The CDR3 nucleotides are TGCGCCAGCAGCCCGTGGGGACTAGCGGACTTGGACGAGCAGTACTTC.

In this sample, this clone turned up many times. The chain recombines TRBV5-5 with TRBJ2-7, with no clear D. The V and J ends lost 0 bases and 3 bases respectively, with 13 bases between them. Germline assignment: CDR1 SGHKS and CDR2 YYEKEE (reference sequence). CDR3 length: 15 residues. For the CDR3, the DNA is TGTGCCAGCAGCTTGGGGGCCTCTCCAAACTACGAGCAGTACTTC. It translates to CASSLGASPNYEQYF.

This clone was seen more than once but under ten times. V usage is TRBV5-1 and J usage is TRBJ1-4, with 7 nucleotides matching TRBD1. CDR3 length equals 15 residues. After removal of 4 bases from V and 5 bases from J, the junction contained 8 bases not matched to a gene. Germline loops: CDR1 SGHRS, CDR2 YFSETQ. CDR3 coding DNA: TGCGCCAGCAGCAACGGAGACAGGGAGAATGAAAAACTGTTTTTT. It is translated as CASSNGDRENEKLFF.

This clone turned up a few times. The J gene is TRBJ1-2, the V gene TRBV15; D may be TRBD1 (5 bases). The CDR3 spans 16 residues. Germline loops: CDR1 LNHNV, CDR2 YYDKDF (reference sequence). Trimming stripped 8 bases from V and 0 bases from J, with 19 bases between. This CDR3 is CATGGVPGPSNYGYTF. The CDR3 DNA follows: TGTGCCACCGGCGGGGTGCCAGGGCCCTCTAACTATGGCTACACCTTC. The variable domain in full, with the rest retrieved from reference TRBV15 and TRBJ1-2, is DAMVIQNPRYQVTQFGKPVTLSCSQTLNHNVMYWYQQKSSQAPKLLFHYYDKDFNNEADTPDNFQSRRPNTSFCFLDIRSPGLGDTAMYLCATGGVPGPSNYGYTFGSGTRLTVV.